The entry that follows covers one T cell receptor (beta chain) sequence. Its antigen is still unknown. This specimen belongs to a study of OX40 agonist ivuxolimab in advanced cancers. Study-level results: Both blood CD4+ and CD8+ T cells showed clonal growth by week 6 at 0.1 to 3.0 mg/kg.

Data came from immunoSEQ multiplex PCR; TCRdb stores just in-frame clones and leaves some out. The sample contains about 28,000 clones, just under 80% of which appear only once. V was cut by 2 bases and J by 2 bases, with 11 bases left in between. This CDR3 has 15 amino acids. Germline assignment: CDR1 MNHEY and CDR2 SVGAGI. The TCR was taken from an adult with an advanced solid tumor such as melanoma, head and neck, liver or kidney cancer. This specimen was CD4+ or CD8+ T cells sorted from blood, taken in a trial of the OX40 agonist ivuxolimab. The chain has TRBV6-5 and TRBJ2-3; D possibly corresponds to TRBD1 (5 bases). CDR3 residues: CASSYRQIVTDTQYF. CDR3 bases: TGTGCCAGCAGTTACAGACAGATAGTCACAGATACGCAGTATTTT.